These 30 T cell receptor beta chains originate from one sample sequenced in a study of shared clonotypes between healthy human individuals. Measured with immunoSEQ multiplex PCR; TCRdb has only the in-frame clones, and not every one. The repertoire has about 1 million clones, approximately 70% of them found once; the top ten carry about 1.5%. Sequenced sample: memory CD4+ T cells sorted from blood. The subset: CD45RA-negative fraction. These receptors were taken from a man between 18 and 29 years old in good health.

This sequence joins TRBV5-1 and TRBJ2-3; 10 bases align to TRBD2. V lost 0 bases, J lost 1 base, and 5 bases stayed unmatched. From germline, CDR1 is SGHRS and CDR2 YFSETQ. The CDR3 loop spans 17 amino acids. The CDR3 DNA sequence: TGCGCCAGCAGCTTGGGTGTCGGGACTAGCGGCACAGATACGCAGTATTTT. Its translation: CASSLGVGTSGTDTQYF.

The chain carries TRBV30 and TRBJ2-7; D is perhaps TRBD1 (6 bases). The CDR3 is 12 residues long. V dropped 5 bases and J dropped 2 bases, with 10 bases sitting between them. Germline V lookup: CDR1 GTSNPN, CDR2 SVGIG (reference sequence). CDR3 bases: TGTGCCTGGGGGGACACAACCTACGAGCAGTACTTC. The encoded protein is CAWGDTTYEQYF.

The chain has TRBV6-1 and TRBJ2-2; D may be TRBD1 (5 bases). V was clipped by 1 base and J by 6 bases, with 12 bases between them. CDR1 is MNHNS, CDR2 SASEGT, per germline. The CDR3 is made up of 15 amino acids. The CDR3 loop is CASSEVSGWAGELFF. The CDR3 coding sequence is TGTGCCAGCAGTGAAGTGTCAGGGTGGGCCGGGGAGCTGTTTTTT.

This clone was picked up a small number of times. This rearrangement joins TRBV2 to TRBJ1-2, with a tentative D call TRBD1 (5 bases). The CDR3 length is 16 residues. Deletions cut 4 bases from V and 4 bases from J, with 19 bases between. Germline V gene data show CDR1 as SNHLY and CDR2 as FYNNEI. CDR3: CASSALGQGIFYGYTF. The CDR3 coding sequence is TGTGCCAGCAGTGCCCTCGGGCAGGGAATCTTCTATGGCTACACCTTC. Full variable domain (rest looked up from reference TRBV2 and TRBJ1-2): EPEVTQTPSHQVTQMGQEVILRCVPISNHLYFYWYRQILGQKVEFLVSFYNNEISEKSEIFDDQFSVERPDGSNFTLKIRSTKLEDSAMYFCASSALGQGIFYGYTFGSGTRLTVV.

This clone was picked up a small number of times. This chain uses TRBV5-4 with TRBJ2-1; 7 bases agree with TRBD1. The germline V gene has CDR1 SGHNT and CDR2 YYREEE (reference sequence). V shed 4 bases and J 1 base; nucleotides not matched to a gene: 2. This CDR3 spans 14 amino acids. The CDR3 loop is CASSRQGSYNEQFF. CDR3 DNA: TGTGCCAGCAGCCGACAGGGTTCCTACAATGAGCAGTTCTTC.

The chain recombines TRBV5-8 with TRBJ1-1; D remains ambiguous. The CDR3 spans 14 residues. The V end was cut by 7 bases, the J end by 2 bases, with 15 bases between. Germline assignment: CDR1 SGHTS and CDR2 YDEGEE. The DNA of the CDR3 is TGTGCCAGCGTAAGTGGCCAATTAAACACTGAAGCTTTCTTT. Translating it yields CASVSGQLNTEAFF.

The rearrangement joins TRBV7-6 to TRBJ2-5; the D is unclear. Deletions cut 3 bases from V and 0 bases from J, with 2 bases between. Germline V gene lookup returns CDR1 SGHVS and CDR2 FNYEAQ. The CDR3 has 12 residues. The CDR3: CASSLYQETQYF. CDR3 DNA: TGTGCCAGCAGCTTGTACCAAGAGACCCAGTACTTC.

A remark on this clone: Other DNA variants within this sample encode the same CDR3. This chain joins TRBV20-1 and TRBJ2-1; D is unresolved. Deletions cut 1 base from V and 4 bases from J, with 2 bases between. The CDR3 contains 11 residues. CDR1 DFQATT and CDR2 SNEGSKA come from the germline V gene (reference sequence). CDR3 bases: TGCAGTGCTAGAGGATACAATGAGCAGTTCTTC. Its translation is CSARGYNEQFF.

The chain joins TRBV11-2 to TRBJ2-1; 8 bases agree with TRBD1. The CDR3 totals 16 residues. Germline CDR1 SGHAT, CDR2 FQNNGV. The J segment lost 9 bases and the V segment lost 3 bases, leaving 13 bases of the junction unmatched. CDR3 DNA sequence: TGTGCCAGCAGCTTGGGTAGGACAGGGATGCGAGCTGAGCAGTTCTTC. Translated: CASSLGRTGMRAEQFF.

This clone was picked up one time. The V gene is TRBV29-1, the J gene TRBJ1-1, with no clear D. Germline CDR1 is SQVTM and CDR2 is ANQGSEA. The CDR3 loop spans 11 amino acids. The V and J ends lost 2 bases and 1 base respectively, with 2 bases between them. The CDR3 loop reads CSVEPNTEAFF. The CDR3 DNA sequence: TGCAGCGTTGAACCGAACACTGAAGCTTTCTTT.

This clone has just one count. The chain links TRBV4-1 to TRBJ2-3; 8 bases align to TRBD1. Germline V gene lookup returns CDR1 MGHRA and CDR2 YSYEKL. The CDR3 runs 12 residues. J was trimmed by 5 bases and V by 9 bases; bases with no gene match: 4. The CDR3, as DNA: TGCGCCAGTGGGACAGGAGGAGATACGCAGTATTTT. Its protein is CASGTGGDTQYF.

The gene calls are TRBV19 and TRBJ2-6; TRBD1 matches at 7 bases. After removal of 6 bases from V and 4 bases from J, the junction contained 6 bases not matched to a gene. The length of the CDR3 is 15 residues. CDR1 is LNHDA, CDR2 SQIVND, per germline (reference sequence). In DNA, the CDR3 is TGTGCCAGTAGATTGACAGGGTACGGGGCCAACGTCCTGACTTTC. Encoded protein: CASRLTGYGANVLTF.

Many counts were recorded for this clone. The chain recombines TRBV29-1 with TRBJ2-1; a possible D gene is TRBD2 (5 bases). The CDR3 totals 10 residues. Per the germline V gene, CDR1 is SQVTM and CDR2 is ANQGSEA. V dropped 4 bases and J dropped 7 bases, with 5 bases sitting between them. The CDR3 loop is CSVGGNEQFF. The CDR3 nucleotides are TGCAGCGTTGGCGGGAATGAGCAGTTCTTC.

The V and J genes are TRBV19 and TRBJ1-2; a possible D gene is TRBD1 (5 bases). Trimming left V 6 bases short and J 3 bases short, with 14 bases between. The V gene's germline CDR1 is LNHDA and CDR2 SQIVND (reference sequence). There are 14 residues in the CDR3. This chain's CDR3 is CASREGQVHYGYTF. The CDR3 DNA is TGTGCCAGTAGGGAGGGGCAGGTGCACTATGGCTACACCTTC.

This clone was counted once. The CDR3 reads CARGLAGWNTGELFF. The CDR3 nucleotides are TGTGCCCGAGGACTAGCGGGATGGAACACCGGGGAGCTGTTTTTT. The chain has TRBV30 and TRBJ2-2; 12 bases match TRBD2. Germline V lookup: CDR1 GTSNPN, CDR2 SVGIG (reference sequence). The CDR3 is 15 amino acids. V lost 8 bases and J lost 1; bases outside the gene matches: 5.

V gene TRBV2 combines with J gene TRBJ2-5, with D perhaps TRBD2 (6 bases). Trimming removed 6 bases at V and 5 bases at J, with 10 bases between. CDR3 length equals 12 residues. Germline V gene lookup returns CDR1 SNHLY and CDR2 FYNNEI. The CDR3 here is CASSLGRETQYF. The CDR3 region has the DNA TGTGCCAGCAGCCTTGGGAGGGAGACCCAGTACTTC.

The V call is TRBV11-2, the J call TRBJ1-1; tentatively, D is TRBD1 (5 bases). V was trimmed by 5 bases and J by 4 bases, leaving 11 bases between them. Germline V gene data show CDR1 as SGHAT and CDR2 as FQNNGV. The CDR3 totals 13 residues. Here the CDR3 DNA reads TGTGCCAGCAGCCAAGGGACTGGCACTGAAGCTTTCTTT. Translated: CASSQGTGTEAFF.

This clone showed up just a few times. The CDR3 DNA sequence: TGTGCCACCGACGGGTCGGGGAACACTGAAGCTTTCTTT. Translated: CATDGSGNTEAFF. The gene calls are TRBV19 and TRBJ1-1; D unresolved. V was clipped by 10 bases and J by 1 base, with 13 bases between them. The CDR3 contains 13 residues. Germline lookup yields CDR1 LNHDA and CDR2 SQIVND (reference sequence).

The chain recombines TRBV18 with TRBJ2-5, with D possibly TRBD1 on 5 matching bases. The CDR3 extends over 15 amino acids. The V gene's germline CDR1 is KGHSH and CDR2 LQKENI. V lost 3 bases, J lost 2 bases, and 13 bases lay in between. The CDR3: CASSPVGRTQETQYF. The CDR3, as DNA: TGTGCCAGCTCACCTGTAGGACGGACACAAGAGACCCAGTACTTC.

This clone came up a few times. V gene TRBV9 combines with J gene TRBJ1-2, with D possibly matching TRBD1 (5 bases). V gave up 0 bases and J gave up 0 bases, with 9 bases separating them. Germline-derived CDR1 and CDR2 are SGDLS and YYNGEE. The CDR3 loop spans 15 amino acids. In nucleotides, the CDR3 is TGTGCCAGCAGCGTAGGGTGGACATCTAACTATGGCTACACCTTC. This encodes CASSVGWTSNYGYTF.

The CDR3 DNA is TGCAGCGCATTACGACCGGACAGACGGGCCCAGTACTTC. Protein sequence: CSALRPDRRAQYF. The rearrangement uses TRBV29-1 and TRBJ2-5, with D possibly TRBD1 on 6 matching bases. V dropped 7 bases and J dropped 9 bases, with 21 bases sitting between them. Germline-derived CDR1 and CDR2 are SQVTM and ANQGSEA. This CDR3 has 13 amino acids.

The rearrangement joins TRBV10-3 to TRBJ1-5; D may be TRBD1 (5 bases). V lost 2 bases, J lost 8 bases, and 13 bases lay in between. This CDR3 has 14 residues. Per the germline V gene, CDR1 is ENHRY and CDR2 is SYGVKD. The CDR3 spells CAISERQRQEPQHF. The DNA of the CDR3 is TGTGCCATCAGTGAGAGACAGAGGCAAGAGCCCCAGCATTTT.

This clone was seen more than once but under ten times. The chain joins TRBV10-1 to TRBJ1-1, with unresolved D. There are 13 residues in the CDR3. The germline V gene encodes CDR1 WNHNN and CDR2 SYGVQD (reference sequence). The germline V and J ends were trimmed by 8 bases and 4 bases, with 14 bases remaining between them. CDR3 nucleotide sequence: TGCGCCAGCGCCCCCGACGGAATCACTGAAGCTTTCTTT. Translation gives CASAPDGITEAFF.

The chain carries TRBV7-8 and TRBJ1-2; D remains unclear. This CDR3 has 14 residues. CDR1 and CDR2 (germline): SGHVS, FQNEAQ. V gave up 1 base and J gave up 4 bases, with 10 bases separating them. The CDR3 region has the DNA TGTGCCAGCAGCTTAGGGTCCTCCGGCTATGGCTACACCTTC. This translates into CASSLGSSGYGYTF.

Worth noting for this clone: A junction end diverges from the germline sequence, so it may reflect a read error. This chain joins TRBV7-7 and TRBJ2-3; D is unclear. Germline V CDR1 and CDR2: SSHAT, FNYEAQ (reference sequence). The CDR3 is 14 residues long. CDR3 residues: CASSLGMTTDTQYF. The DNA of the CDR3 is TGTGCTAGCAGCTTAGGGATGACCACAGATACGCAGTATTTT.

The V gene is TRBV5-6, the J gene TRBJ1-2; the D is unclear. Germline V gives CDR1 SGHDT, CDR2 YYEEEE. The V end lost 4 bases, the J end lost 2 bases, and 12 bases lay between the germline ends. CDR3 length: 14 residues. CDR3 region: CASSALGSNYGYTF. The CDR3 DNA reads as TGTGCCAGCAGCGCTTTAGGTTCAAACTATGGCTACACCTTC.

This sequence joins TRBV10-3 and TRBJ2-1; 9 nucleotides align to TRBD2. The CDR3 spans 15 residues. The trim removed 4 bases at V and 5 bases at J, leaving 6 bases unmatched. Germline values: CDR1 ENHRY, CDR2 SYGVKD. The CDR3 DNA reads TGTGCCATCAGTGTTGGCGGGGGGGTTAACAATGAGCAGTTCTTC. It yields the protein CAISVGGGVNNEQFF.

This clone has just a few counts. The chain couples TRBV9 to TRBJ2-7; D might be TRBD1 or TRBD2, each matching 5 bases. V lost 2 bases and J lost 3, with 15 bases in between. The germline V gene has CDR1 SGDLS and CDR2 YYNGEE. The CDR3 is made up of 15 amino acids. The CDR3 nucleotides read TGTGCCAGCAGCGTGAGAGGGGATCGGAACTACGAGCAGTACTTC. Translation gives CASSVRGDRNYEQYF.

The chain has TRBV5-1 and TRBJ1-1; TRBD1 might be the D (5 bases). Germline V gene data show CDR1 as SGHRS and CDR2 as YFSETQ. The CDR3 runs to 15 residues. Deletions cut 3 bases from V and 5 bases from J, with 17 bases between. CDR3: CASSSMAGLGTEAFF. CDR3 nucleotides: TGCGCCAGCAGCTCAATGGCAGGGTTGGGAACTGAAGCTTTCTTT.

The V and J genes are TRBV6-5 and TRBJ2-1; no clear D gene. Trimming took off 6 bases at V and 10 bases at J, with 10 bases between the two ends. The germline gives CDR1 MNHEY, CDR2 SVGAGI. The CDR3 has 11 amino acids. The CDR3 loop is CASSRSKEQFF. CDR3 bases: TGTGCCAGCAGCCGATCAAAAGAGCAGTTCTTC.